The subject of this entry is one TCR beta chain. The table lists this clone with a count of one. Its specific antigen is unknown. There are no base qualities to consult, and no much larger clone falls within one base. To sequence the TCRbeta CDR3 region, genomic DNA was isolated from the sorted cells. TCRbeta CDR3 regions were sequenced using the immunoSEQ Assay. Sourced from immuneACCESS, this table was stored by TCRdb with only in-frame sequences that have V and J called. A share of the clones is absent; for the studies checked, an unresolved V gene accounts for under half, and the remainder has no known explanation. Recorded for this sample are approximately 77,000 clones; 75% to 95% of them occurred a single time. Under 2% of the sample belongs to the ten largest clones. These data originate in a study of OX40 agonist ivuxolimab in advanced cancers. Describing the broader study: The costimulatory receptor OX40 (CD134) was targeted by ivuxolimab, a fully human IgG2 agonistic monoclonal antibody. Intravenous ivuxolimab was administered to patients every 2 weeks at six dose levels: 0.01, 0.1, 0.3, 1.5, 3 and 10 mg/kg. Of the roughly 52 patients in dose escalation, about 20 had hepatocellular carcinoma, some 15 had melanoma, 9 had renal cell carcinoma and 9 had head and neck cancer. In the dose-escalation cohort, 65% to 85% of patients were male, and the mean age was roughly 56 years with a range of roughly 23 to 79. Prior anti-PD-1, anti-PD-L1 or anti-CTLA-4 therapy was permitted, and checkpoint inhibitors had been received by 40% to 50% of dose-escalation patients. Three dose-escalation patients achieved partial responses, one with hepatocellular carcinoma and two with cutaneous melanoma. The purpose of peripheral TCRbeta sequencing was to test whether ivuxolimab changed TCR sequence diversity and led to clonal T-cell expansion. The paper reports the monotherapy dose-escalation portion (N = 52 patients) of the phase I ivuxolimab trial.

Overall results and qualifications from the work: Low levels of normalized T-cell clonal expansion were also seen in some patients who did not respond. Clonal expansion of both CD4+ and CD8+ blood T cells was observed from baseline to week 6 at doses 0.1 to 3.0 mg/kg. After ivuxolimab, more expanded clones were found on average in CD8+ T cells than in CD4+ T cells. The antigen specificity of the clonally expanded peripheral T cells was not determined. Partial responders in the 0.1-3.0 mg/kg groups had among the lowest normalized peripheral clonal expansion, especially among CD8+ T cells.

The trial excluded patients who had a history of autoimmune disease or were on systemic immunosuppression. Peripheral blood for TCR sequencing was collected from all dose cohorts at baseline, on cycle 4 day 1, and on cycle 7 day 1. The samples were taken from a phase I, first-in-human, multicenter, open-label dose-escalation trial of ivuxolimab. Adults with locally advanced or metastatic head and neck squamous cell, hepatocellular, melanoma or renal cell carcinoma were enrolled in the trial. CD4+ and CD8+ T cells were sorted separately from peripheral blood before TCR sequencing. This receptor was obtained from an adult with an advanced solid tumor such as melanoma, head and neck, liver or kidney cancer. Here the sequenced sample was CD4+ or CD8+ T cells sorted from blood, taken in a trial of the OX40 agonist ivuxolimab.

Here is the DNA: TGTGCCAGCAGCCCCGGGACTAGCGGCTACGAGCAGTACTTC. The translation is CASSPGTSGYEQYF. The chain uses TRBV5-6 and TRBJ2-7, with TRBD2 matching 11 junction bases. Trimmed from V: 4 bases; trimmed from J: 3 bases; junction bases lacking a gene match: 3. The germline V gene specifies SGHDT as CDR1 and YYEEEE as CDR2. From cysteine to phenylalanine, the CDR3 is 14 amino acids long. Here the CDR3 DNA is all that survives: 42 bases in frame from base 1. Extended through the reference TRBV5-6 and TRBJ2-7 proteins, this CDR3 yields the full variable domain: DAGVTQSPTHLIKTRGQQVTLRCSPKSGHDTVSWYQQALGQGPQFIFQYYEEEERQRGNFPDRFSGHQFPNYSSELNVNALLLGDSALYLCASSPGTSGYEQYFGPGTRLTVT.